This T cell receptor (beta chain) was observed in a study of T cell responses to AZD1222 COVID-19 vaccine. The CDR3 runs to 12 residues. CDR1 and CDR2 (germline): LNHNV, YYDKDF (reference sequence). V was trimmed by 5 bases and J by 9 bases, leaving 8 bases between them. TCRdb keeps only in-frame clones here, not all; method: immunoSEQ multiplex PCR. The table has around 150,000 clones, 70% to 90% seen once. Study outcomes and limitations: In a largely white British group with more females than males, clonal diversity was possibly underestimated. Targets within unmutated variant regions were reportedly found for nearly half of spike-specific TCRs. Only 5 or 6 AZD1222 recipients tested seropositive at baseline. Spike was spanned by vaccine-associated CD4 TCRs, with dominance at 160-218 and 743-854.

In the case of this clone: Its antigen is not known.

This chain joins TRBV15 and TRBJ1-6; no firm D call. The sequences come from peripheral blood, collected 28 days after the second AZD1222 dose. This sequence originates from an adult who received the AZD1222 COVID-19 vaccine. As DNA, the CDR3 is TGTGCCACCAGCCAAGGGCGTTCACCCCTCCACTTT. Amino acid sequence: CATSQGRSPLHF. The full variable domain, rest sourced from reference TRBV15 and TRBJ1-6, is DAMVIQNPRYQVTQFGKPVTLSCSQTLNHNVMYWYQQKSSQAPKLLFHYYDKDFNNEADTPDNFQSRRPNTSFCFLDIRSPGLGDTAMYLCATSQGRSPLHFGNGTRLTVT.